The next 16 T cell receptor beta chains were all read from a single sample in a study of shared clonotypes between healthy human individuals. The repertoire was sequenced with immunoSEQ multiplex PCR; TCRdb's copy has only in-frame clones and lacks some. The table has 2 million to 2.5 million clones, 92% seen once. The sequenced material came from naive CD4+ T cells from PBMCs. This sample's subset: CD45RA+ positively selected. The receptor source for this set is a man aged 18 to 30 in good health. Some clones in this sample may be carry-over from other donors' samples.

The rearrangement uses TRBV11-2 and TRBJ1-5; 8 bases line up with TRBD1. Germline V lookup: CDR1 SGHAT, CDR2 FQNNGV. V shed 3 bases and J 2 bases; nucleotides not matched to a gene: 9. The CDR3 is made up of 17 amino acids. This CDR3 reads CASSLGPGGAGNQPQHF. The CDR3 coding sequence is TGTGCCAGCAGCTTGGGCCCAGGGGGCGCGGGCAATCAGCCCCAGCATTTT.

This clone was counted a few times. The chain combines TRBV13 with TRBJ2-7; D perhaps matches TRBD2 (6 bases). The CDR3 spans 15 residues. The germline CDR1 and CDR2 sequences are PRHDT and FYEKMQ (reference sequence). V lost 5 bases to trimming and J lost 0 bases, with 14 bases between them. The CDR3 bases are TGTGCCAGCAGCGTAACCAGGGACTTCTCCTACGAGCAGTACTTC. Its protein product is CASSVTRDFSYEQYF.

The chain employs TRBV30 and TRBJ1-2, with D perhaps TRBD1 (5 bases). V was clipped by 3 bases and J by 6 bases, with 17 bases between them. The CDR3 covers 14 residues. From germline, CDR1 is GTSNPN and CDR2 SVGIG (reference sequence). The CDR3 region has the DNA TGTGCCTGGAGCAGGGACCTATCCTCACATGGCTACACCTTC. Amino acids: CAWSRDLSSHGYTF.

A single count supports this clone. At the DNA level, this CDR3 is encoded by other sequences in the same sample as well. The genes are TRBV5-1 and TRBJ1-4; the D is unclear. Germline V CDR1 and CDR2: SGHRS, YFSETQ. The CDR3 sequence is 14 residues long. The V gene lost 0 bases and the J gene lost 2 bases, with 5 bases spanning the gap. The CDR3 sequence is CASSLGPTNEKLFF. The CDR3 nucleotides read TGCGCCAGCAGCTTGGGGCCCACTAATGAAAAACTGTTTTTT.

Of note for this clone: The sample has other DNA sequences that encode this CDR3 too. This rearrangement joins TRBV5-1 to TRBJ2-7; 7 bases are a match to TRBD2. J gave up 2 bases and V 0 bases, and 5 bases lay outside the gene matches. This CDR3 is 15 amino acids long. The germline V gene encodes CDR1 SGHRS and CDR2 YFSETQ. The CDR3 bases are TGCGCCAGCAGCTTGGATGCTAGCGGAACCTACGAGCAGTACTTC. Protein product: CASSLDASGTYEQYF.

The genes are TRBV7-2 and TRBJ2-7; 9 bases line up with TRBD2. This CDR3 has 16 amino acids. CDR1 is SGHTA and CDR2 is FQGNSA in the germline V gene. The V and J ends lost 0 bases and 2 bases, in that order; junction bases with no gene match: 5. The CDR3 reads CASSLAVAGAPYEQYF. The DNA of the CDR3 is TGTGCCAGCAGCTTAGCTGTAGCGGGAGCTCCCTACGAGCAGTACTTC.

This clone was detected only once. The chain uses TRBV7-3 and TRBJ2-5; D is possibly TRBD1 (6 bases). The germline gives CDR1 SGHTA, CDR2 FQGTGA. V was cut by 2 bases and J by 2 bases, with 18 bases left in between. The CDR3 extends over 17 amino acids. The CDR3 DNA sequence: TGTGCCAGCAGCTTAGGTCTTTTAGGAAGGGGGCAAGAGACCCAGTACTTC. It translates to CASSLGLLGRGQETQYF. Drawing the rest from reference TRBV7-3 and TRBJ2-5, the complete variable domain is GAGVSQTPSNKVTEKGKYVELRCDPISGHTALYWYRQSLGQGPEFLIYFQGTGAADDSGLPNDRFFAVRPEGSVSTLKIQRTERGDSAVYLCASSLGLLGRGQETQYFGPGTRLLVL.

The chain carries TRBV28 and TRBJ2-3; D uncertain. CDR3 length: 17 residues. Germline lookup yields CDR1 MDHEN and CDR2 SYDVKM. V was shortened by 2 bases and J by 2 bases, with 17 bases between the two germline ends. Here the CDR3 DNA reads TGTGCCAGCAGTTTAATCTCCCTCACAACTTACACAGATACGCAGTATTTT. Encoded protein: CASSLISLTTYTDTQYF. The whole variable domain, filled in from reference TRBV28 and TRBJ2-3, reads DVKVTQSSRYLVKRTGEKVFLECVQDMDHENMFWYRQDPGLGLRLIYFSYDVKMKEKGDIPEGYSVSREKKERFSLILESASTNQTSMYLCASSLISLTTYTDTQYFGPGTRLTVL.

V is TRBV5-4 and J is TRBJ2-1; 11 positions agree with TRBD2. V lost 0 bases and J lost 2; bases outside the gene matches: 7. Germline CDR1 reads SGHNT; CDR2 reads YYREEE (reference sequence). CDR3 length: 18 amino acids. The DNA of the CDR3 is TGTGCCAGCAGCTTGGCCTACCTAGCGGGAGGCCCCTACAATGAGCAGTTCTTC. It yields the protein CASSLAYLAGGPYNEQFF.

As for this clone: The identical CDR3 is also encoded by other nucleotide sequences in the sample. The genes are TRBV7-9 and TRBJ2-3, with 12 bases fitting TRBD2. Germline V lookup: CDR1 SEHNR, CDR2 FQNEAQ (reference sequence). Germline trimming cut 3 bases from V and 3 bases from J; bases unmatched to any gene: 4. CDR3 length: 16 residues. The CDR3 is CASSLLAGGPTDTQYF. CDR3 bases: TGTGCCAGCAGCTTGCTAGCGGGAGGGCCGACAGATACGCAGTATTTT.

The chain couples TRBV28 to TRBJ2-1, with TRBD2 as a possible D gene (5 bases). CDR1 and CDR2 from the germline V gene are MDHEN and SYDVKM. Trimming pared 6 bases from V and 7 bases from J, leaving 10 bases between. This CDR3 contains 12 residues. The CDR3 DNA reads TGTGCCAGCAGCACACGGAGGAATGAGCAGTTCTTC. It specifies CASSTRRNEQFF.

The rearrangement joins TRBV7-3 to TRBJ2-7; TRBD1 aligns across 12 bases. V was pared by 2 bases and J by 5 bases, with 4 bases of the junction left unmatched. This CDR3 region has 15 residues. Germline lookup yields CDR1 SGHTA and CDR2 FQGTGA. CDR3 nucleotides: TGTGCCAGCAGCTTATATGGGACAGGGGGCGACGAGCAGTACTTC. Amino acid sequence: CASSLYGTGGDEQYF. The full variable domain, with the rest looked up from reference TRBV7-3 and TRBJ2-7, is GAGVSQTPSNKVTEKGKYVELRCDPISGHTALYWYRQSLGQGPEFLIYFQGTGAADDSGLPNDRFFAVRPEGSVSTLKIQRTERGDSAVYLCASSLYGTGGDEQYFGPGTRLTVT.

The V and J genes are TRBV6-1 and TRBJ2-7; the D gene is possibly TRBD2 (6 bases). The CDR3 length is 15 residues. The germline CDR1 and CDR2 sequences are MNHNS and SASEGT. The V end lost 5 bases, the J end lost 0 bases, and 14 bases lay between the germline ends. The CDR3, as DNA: TGTGCCAGCAGTTCGGGGGTGGGCTTCTCCTACGAGCAGTACTTC. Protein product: CASSSGVGFSYEQYF.

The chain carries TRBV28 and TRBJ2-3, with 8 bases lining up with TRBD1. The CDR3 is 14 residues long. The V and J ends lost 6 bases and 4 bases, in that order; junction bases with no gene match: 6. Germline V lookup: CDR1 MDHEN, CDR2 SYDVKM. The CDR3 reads CASSRGQGSDTQYF. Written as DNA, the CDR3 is TGTGCCAGCAGCCGCGGACAGGGTTCAGATACGCAGTATTTT.

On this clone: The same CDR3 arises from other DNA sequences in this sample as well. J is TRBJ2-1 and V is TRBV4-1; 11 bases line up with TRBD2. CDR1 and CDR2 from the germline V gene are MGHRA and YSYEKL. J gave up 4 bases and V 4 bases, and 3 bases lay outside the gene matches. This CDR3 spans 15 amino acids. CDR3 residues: CASSRGLADYNEQFF. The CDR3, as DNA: TGCGCCAGCAGCCGGGGACTAGCGGATTACAATGAGCAGTTCTTC.

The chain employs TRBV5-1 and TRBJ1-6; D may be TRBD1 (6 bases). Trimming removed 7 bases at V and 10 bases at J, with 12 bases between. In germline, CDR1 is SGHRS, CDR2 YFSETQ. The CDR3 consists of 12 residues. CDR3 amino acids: CASRDTNSPLHF. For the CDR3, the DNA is TGCGCCAGCCGGGACACCAACTCACCCCTCCACTTT.